The 30 T cell receptor beta chains below all came from one sample that was sequenced in a study of cytomegalovirus exposure and HLA in healthy donors. Produced via immunoSEQ multiplex PCR; TCRdb's table is partial and in-frame only. The data show 150,000 to 200,000 clones, around 80% seen once. What was sequenced was PBMCs. These receptors all come from a young woman in good health and CMV-seronegative.

V usage is TRBV7-2 and J usage is TRBJ2-7; 7 bases line up with TRBD1. There are 15 residues in the CDR3. The germline V gene encodes CDR1 SGHTA and CDR2 FQGNSA. Trimming at V came to 0 bases and at J to 3 bases, leaving 5 bases not matched to a gene. The CDR3 DNA sequence: TGTGCCAGCAGCTTAGCCACAGGGGCCGTCTACGAGCAGTACTTC. It specifies CASSLATGAVYEQYF.

This chain uses TRBV5-4 with TRBJ2-1; D is unresolved. This CDR3 has 14 amino acids. CDR1 and CDR2 from the germline V gene are SGHNT and YYREEE (reference sequence). V was shortened by 4 bases and J by 7 bases, with 15 bases between the two germline ends. CDR3 loop: CASSLVAVRNEQFF. The CDR3 coding sequence is TGTGCCAGCAGCCTGGTCGCAGTAAGAAATGAGCAGTTCTTC.

CDR3 amino acids: CASSLVMTRGDEQFF. Here the CDR3 DNA reads TGTGCCAGCAGCTTAGTTATGACCCGGGGGGATGAGCAGTTCTTC. This chain joins TRBV7-3 and TRBJ2-1, with 7 nucleotides matching TRBD2. J was trimmed by 8 bases and V by 2 bases; bases with no gene match: 9. Germline CDR1 reads SGHTA; CDR2 reads FQGTGA. The CDR3 loop spans 15 amino acids.

The chain couples TRBV5-1 to TRBJ2-1, with 7 bases identical to TRBD2. Per germline, CDR1 SGHRS and CDR2 YFSETQ. CDR3 length: 14 amino acids. V lost 7 bases to trimming and J lost 5 bases; unmatched junction nucleotides: 9. CDR3 residues: CASGRLAEHNEQFF. The CDR3 bases are TGCGCCAGCGGCCGGCTAGCGGAGCACAATGAGCAGTTCTTC. Full variable domain (outside the CDR3, taken from reference TRBV5-1 and TRBJ2-1): KAGVTQTPRYLIKTRGQQVTLSCSPISGHRSVSWYQQTPGQGLQFLFEYFSETQRNKGNFPGRFSGRQFSNSRSEMNVSTLELGDSALYLCASGRLAEHNEQFFGPGTRLTVL.

V and J are TRBV7-2 and TRBJ1-5; D is unclear. Germline values: CDR1 SGHTA, CDR2 FQGNSA. Trimming removed 6 bases at V and 7 bases at J, with 16 bases between. This CDR3 is 14 amino acids long. The CDR3 sequence is CASSKGGLGQPQHF. The CDR3 DNA sequence: TGTGCCAGCAGTAAAGGTGGGCTCGGCCAGCCCCAGCATTTT. Combining the CDR3 with reference TRBV7-2 and TRBJ1-5 gives the whole variable domain GAGVSQSPSNKVTEKGKDVELRCDPISGHTALYWYRQSLGQGLEFLIYFQGNSAPDKSGLPSDRFSAERTGGSVSTLTIQRTQQEDSAVYLCASSKGGLGQPQHFGDGTRLSIL.

The chain employs TRBV27 and TRBJ1-6, with D unclear. CDR1 and CDR2 from the germline V gene are MNHEY and SMNVEV (reference sequence). This CDR3 is built from 15 residues. The V and J ends lost 2 bases and 3 bases respectively, with 8 bases between them. As DNA, the CDR3 is TGTGCCAGCAGTTTACGACAAGTCTATAATTCACCCCTCCACTTT. As protein: CASSLRQVYNSPLHF.

The chain employs TRBV2 and TRBJ1-5, with D uncertain. This CDR3 has 15 amino acids. The V and J ends lost 0 bases and 0 bases respectively, with 6 bases between them. CDR1 is SNHLY and CDR2 is FYNNEI in the germline V gene. CDR3 region: CASSEALISNQPQHF. CDR3 DNA sequence: TGTGCCAGCAGTGAAGCGTTAATTAGCAATCAGCCCCAGCATTTT.

This chain links TRBV2 with TRBJ2-5; tentatively, D is TRBD2 (6 bases). Germline V gene data show CDR1 as SNHLY and CDR2 as FYNNEI. The CDR3 covers 12 residues. V shed 10 bases and J shed 5 bases, with 14 bases lying between them. The CDR3 reads CATTLAVETQYF. The DNA of the CDR3 is TGTGCCACCACACTAGCTGTTGAGACCCAGTACTTC.

The chain combines TRBV27 with TRBJ2-7, with TRBD1 matching over 8 bases. Germline V lookup: CDR1 MNHEY, CDR2 SMNVEV (reference sequence). The ends lost 4 bases at V and 3 bases at J; junction bases unmatched: 8. The CDR3 runs 15 residues. CDR3 bases: TGTGCCAGCAGTTCGACCGGGACAGGAGTCTACGAGCAGTACTTC. Protein sequence: CASSSTGTGVYEQYF.

This sequence joins TRBV5-8 and TRBJ2-7; no definite D call. Trimming shortened V by 1 base and J by 5 bases, and 10 bases separated the two germline ends. The CDR3 is 13 residues long. Germline CDR1 is SGHTS and CDR2 is YDEGEE. The CDR3 DNA is TGTGCCAGCAGCTTGTACAGTCAGGACGAGCAGTACTTC. This codes for CASSLYSQDEQYF.

CDR3 coding DNA: TGTGCCAGCAGCTTAGAGGGGGCCTACAATCAGCCCCAGCATTTT. Encoded protein: CASSLEGAYNQPQHF. The rearrangement joins TRBV7-9 to TRBJ1-5, with 7 nucleotides matching TRBD1. This CDR3 has 15 residues. CDR1 and CDR2 (germline): SEHNR, FQNEAQ (reference sequence). V was clipped by 1 base and J by 3 bases; unmatched bases: 3.

This CDR3 is CASSDPPPGTSGSYEQYF. The CDR3 DNA follows: TGTGCCAGCAGTGACCCACCGCCGGGGACTAGCGGGTCCTACGAGCAGTACTTC. This chain links TRBV6-1 with TRBJ2-7; 12 bases agree with TRBD2. This CDR3 spans 18 amino acids. Per the germline V gene, CDR1 is MNHNS and CDR2 is SASEGT. J lost 1 base, V lost 3 bases, and 10 bases had no gene match.

V and J are TRBV5-1 and TRBJ2-7; 8 bases line up with TRBD1. Germline trimming cut 1 base from V and 0 bases from J; bases unmatched to any gene: 12. In germline, CDR1 is SGHRS, CDR2 YFSETQ. There are 18 residues in the CDR3. CDR3: CASSLSGQALGSSYEQYF. The CDR3 region has the DNA TGCGCCAGCAGCTTGTCGGGACAGGCCTTGGGGAGCTCCTACGAGCAGTACTTC. Combining the CDR3 with reference TRBV5-1 and TRBJ2-7 gives the whole variable domain KAGVTQTPRYLIKTRGQQVTLSCSPISGHRSVSWYQQTPGQGLQFLFEYFSETQRNKGNFPGRFSGRQFSNSRSEMNVSTLELGDSALYLCASSLSGQALGSSYEQYFGPGTRLTVT.

This clone was seen more than once but under ten times. J is TRBJ2-2 and V is TRBV14; weak D call: TRBD1 (5 bases). From germline, CDR1 is SGHDN and CDR2 FVKESK. The CDR3 totals 13 residues. The V end was cut by 2 bases, the J end by 8 bases, with 9 bases between. In nucleotides, the CDR3 is TGTGCCAGCAGCCAACAGGGCAGAGGGGAGCTGTTTTTT. As protein: CASSQQGRGELFF.

In nucleotides, the CDR3 is TGTGCCAGCACCGTAGGGGGTTCCCAAGAGACCCAGTACTTC. It codes for CASTVGGSQETQYF. The chain has TRBV28 and TRBJ2-5; TRBD1 might be the D (6 bases). The CDR3 runs 14 residues. Trimming left V 7 bases short and J 1 base short, with 13 bases between. Germline assignment: CDR1 MDHEN and CDR2 SYDVKM.

This CDR3 reads CASSPQREGRYSPDTQYF. The CDR3 DNA reads TGCGCCAGCAGTCCTCAGCGGGAGGGCCGTTATAGCCCAGATACGCAGTATTTT. The chain links TRBV10-2 to TRBJ2-3, with TRBD2 identical over 10 bases. Losses at the gene ends were 5 bases for V and 4 bases for J; bases not matched to a gene: 15. CDR3 length: 18 residues. Looked up from germline, CDR1 is WSHSY and CDR2 is SAAADI.

The chain links TRBV4-1 to TRBJ2-3; 7 positions agree with TRBD1. V was pared by 4 bases and J by 2 bases, with 12 bases of the junction left unmatched. CDR1 is MGHRA and CDR2 is YSYEKL in the germline V gene. The CDR3 sequence is 17 residues long. This CDR3 reads CASSPKTFGQATDTQYF. In DNA, the CDR3 is TGCGCCAGCAGCCCTAAGACCTTTGGACAGGCCACAGATACGCAGTATTTT.

This clone has just one count. This rearrangement joins TRBV5-1 to TRBJ2-7; the D gene is possibly TRBD2 (6 bases). Germline CDR1 is SGHRS and CDR2 is YFSETQ. The CDR3 is 16 amino acids. Trimming took off 2 bases at V and 2 bases at J, with 17 bases between the two ends. The CDR3 bases are TGCGCCAGCAGCTTCGGGACTCTTTCTAACACCTACGAGCAGTACTTC. Encoded protein: CASSFGTLSNTYEQYF.

The chain employs TRBV5-1 and TRBJ2-7; TRBD1 agrees at 8 bases. This CDR3 is 16 amino acids long. Germline values: CDR1 SGHRS, CDR2 YFSETQ. Unmatched junction bases numbered 7, after V lost 0 bases and J lost 2 bases. In DNA form, the CDR3 reads TGCGCCAGCAGCTTGGAAGGGACAGGACATGCCTACGAGCAGTACTTC. It codes for CASSLEGTGHAYEQYF. Looking up the rest from reference TRBV5-1 and TRBJ2-7 gives the full variable domain: KAGVTQTPRYLIKTRGQQVTLSCSPISGHRSVSWYQQTPGQGLQFLFEYFSETQRNKGNFPGRFSGRQFSNSRSEMNVSTLELGDSALYLCASSLEGTGHAYEQYFGPGTRLTVT.

This clone was seen just once. The chain has TRBV28 and TRBJ1-5, with a tentative D call TRBD1 (5 bases). The ends were cut back, 6 bases at V and 4 bases at J, with 10 bases in the middle. The germline V gene has CDR1 MDHEN and CDR2 SYDVKM. The CDR3 consists of 13 residues. The CDR3 reads CASSHDSNQPQHF. CDR3 coding DNA: TGTGCCAGCAGCCACGACAGTAATCAGCCCCAGCATTTT.

This rearrangement joins TRBV7-2 to TRBJ1-1; D unclear. The germline V gene encodes CDR1 SGHTA and CDR2 FQGNSA. The CDR3 covers 15 residues. V lost 2 bases to trimming and J lost 4 bases, with 14 bases between them. CDR3 sequence (DNA): TGTGCCAGCAGCTTAATGGTCCTCCTGAGCACTGAAGCTTTCTTT. Protein sequence: CASSLMVLLSTEAFF.

This clone was seen more than once but under ten times. The V gene is TRBV6-4, the J gene TRBJ2-2, with TRBD1 matching over 7 bases. The trim removed 8 bases at V and 4 bases at J, leaving 13 bases unmatched. The CDR3 covers 16 residues. Per the germline V gene, CDR1 is MRHNA and CDR2 is SNTAGT. CDR3: CASHATGDMGTGELFF. The CDR3 bases are TGTGCCAGCCACGCTACAGGGGACATGGGCACCGGGGAGCTGTTTTTT.

The rearrangement joins TRBV5-1 to TRBJ2-3; 8 bases fit TRBD1. In germline, CDR1 is SGHRS, CDR2 YFSETQ. This CDR3 region has 15 residues. The V and J ends lost 4 bases and 2 bases, in that order; junction bases with no gene match: 6. The CDR3 sequence is CASSPGTGHTDTQYF. CDR3 in DNA: TGCGCCAGCAGCCCCGGGACAGGTCACACAGATACGCAGTATTTT.

The chain combines TRBV4-2 with TRBJ2-1; 14 bases fit TRBD2. With V trimmed by 2 bases and J by 7 bases, 7 bases remained unmatched. CDR3 length: 17 amino acids. Germline V lookup: CDR1 LGHNA, CDR2 YNFKEQ. For the CDR3, the DNA is TGTGCCAGCAGCCAACGCGGGACTAGCGGGAGTTGGAATGAGCAGTTCTTC. Its protein product is CASSQRGTSGSWNEQFF.

The V call is TRBV5-1, the J call TRBJ2-2; 9 nucleotides agree with TRBD1. The CDR3 runs to 16 residues. Unmatched junction bases numbered 3, after V lost 2 bases and J lost 1 base. CDR1 and CDR2 (germline): SGHRS, YFSETQ. CDR3 region: CASSFKGQGNTGELFF. CDR3 bases: TGCGCCAGCAGCTTCAAGGGACAGGGGAACACCGGGGAGCTGTTTTTT.

The rearrangement uses TRBV5-4 and TRBJ2-6; 9 positions agree with TRBD1. With V trimmed by 4 bases and J by 0 bases, 5 bases remained unmatched. There are 17 residues in the CDR3. Germline V gives CDR1 SGHNT, CDR2 YYREEE (reference sequence). The CDR3 sequence: CASSPRTGVSGANVLTF. Written as DNA, the CDR3 is TGTGCCAGCAGCCCGAGGACAGGGGTCTCTGGGGCCAACGTCCTGACTTTC. The full variable domain, its missing parts supplied by reference TRBV5-4 and TRBJ2-6, is ETGVTQSPTHLIKTRGQQVTLRCSSQSGHNTVSWYQQALGQGPQFIFQYYREEENGRGNFPPRFSGLQFPNYSSELNVNALELDDSALYLCASSPRTGVSGANVLTFGAGSRLTVL.

J is TRBJ2-6 and V is TRBV25-1, with TRBD1 matching 11 bases. Losses at the gene ends were 4 bases for V and 0 bases for J; bases not matched to a gene: 5. This CDR3 spans 18 amino acids. Germline CDR1 MGHDK, CDR2 SYGVNS. This chain's CDR3 is CASSALGQGGSGANVLTF. DNA for the CDR3: TGTGCCAGCAGTGCCCTGGGACAGGGGGGCTCTGGGGCCAACGTCCTGACTTTC.

The CDR3 loop reads CASSLDPGPSGYTF. The CDR3 region has the DNA TGTGCCAGCAGCTTGGATCCAGGGCCCTCTGGCTACACCTTC. The gene calls are TRBV5-5 and TRBJ1-2; D perhaps matches TRBD1 (5 bases). Trimming removed 0 bases at V and 7 bases at J, with 13 bases between. Germline CDR1 and CDR2: SGHKS and YYEKEE (reference sequence). The CDR3 has 14 amino acids.

The table lists this clone with a few counts. V and J are TRBV2 and TRBJ1-5; D may be TRBD1 (5 bases). The CDR3 has 16 residues. V shed 6 bases and J shed 2 bases, with 17 bases lying between them. Germline V gene lookup returns CDR1 SNHLY and CDR2 FYNNEI. CDR3 residues: CASSSSQGYGNQPQHF. In nucleotides, the CDR3 is TGTGCCAGCAGCTCAAGCCAGGGCTATGGCAATCAGCCCCAGCATTTT.

The V call is TRBV11-2, the J call TRBJ1-3, with D possibly being TRBD1 (6 bases). The CDR3 extends over 15 amino acids. With 5 bases removed from V and 0 bases from J, the gap between germline ends came to 11 bases. The germline gives CDR1 SGHAT, CDR2 FQNNGV. The CDR3, as DNA: TGTGCCAGCAGCCCAGACAGGCACTCTGGAAACACCATATATTTT. Its translation: CASSPDRHSGNTIYF.